The 32 T cell receptor beta chains reported below all come from one sample, sequenced in a study of blood T cell repertoires in COVID-19. Here immunoSEQ multiplex PCR was the method, and the copy in TCRdb shows in-frame clones only, minus some. The sample contains 150,000 to 200,000 clones, about 86% of which appear only once. Sequencing was performed on peripheral blood. All receptors come from an older woman with COVID-19, enrolled during active disease.

This chain connects TRBV7-6 to TRBJ2-2, with D unclear. Germline CDR1 is SGHVS and CDR2 is FNYEAQ. Trimming took off 6 bases at V and 0 bases at J, with 5 bases between the two ends. This CDR3 comprises 13 residues. Here the CDR3 reads CASRRTNTGELFF. CDR3 in DNA: TGTGCCAGCAGGAGAACGAACACCGGGGAGCTGTTTTTT.

This clone showed up just a few times. The chain has TRBV25-1 and TRBJ1-2; possible D gene TRBD1, 5 bases. The germline V gene encodes CDR1 MGHDK and CDR2 SYGVNS. The CDR3 has 16 amino acids. V lost 3 bases to trimming and J lost 4 bases, with 18 bases between them. The CDR3 loop reads CASSDPSGGSSYGYTF. CDR3 sequence (DNA): TGTGCCAGCAGTGACCCTAGCGGGGGTTCCTCCTATGGCTACACCTTC.

The chain carries TRBV5-4 and TRBJ2-7; TRBD2 matches 10 bases. The V gene's germline CDR1 is SGHNT and CDR2 YYREEE (reference sequence). J was trimmed by 0 bases and V by 4 bases; bases with no gene match: 4. This CDR3 has 15 residues. The CDR3 is CASSPSGGRSYEQYF. The CDR3, as DNA: TGTGCCAGCAGCCCTAGCGGGGGCCGCTCCTACGAGCAGTACTTC.

The V and J genes are TRBV9 and TRBJ1-3, with 8 bases aligning to TRBD1. Germline CDR1 SGDLS, CDR2 YYNGEE. This CDR3 is 15 amino acids long. V gave up 4 bases and J gave up 3 bases; unmatched junction bases: 6. The CDR3: CASSSDRASGNTIYF. CDR3 DNA: TGTGCCAGCAGCTCGGACAGGGCGAGTGGAAACACCATATATTTT.

J is TRBJ1-2 and V is TRBV9; perhaps TRBD1 as D (5 bases). Germline CDR1 and CDR2: SGDLS and YYNGEE. The CDR3 totals 14 residues. Trimming removed 3 bases from V and 2 bases from J, with 11 bases in between. The CDR3 is CASSGTGRNYGYTF. CDR3 DNA sequence: TGTGCCAGCAGCGGTACAGGACGGAACTATGGCTACACCTTC.

V usage is TRBV3-1 (or the pseudogene TRBV3-2) and J usage is TRBJ2-7; no clear D. Trimming removed 6 bases from V and 7 bases from J, with 16 bases in between. The CDR3 spans 13 residues. The V gene's germline CDR1 is LGHDT and CDR2 YNNKEL (reference sequence). The CDR3 bases are TGTGCCAGCAGTCCCTCCCATTCGAGGGAGCAGTACTTC. This codes for CASSPSHSREQYF.

The chain couples TRBV7-9 to TRBJ2-5; the D is unclear. Germline loops: CDR1 SEHNR, CDR2 FQNEAQ (reference sequence). The CDR3 totals 15 residues. V shed 1 base and J shed 5 bases, with 14 bases lying between them. The CDR3 region has the DNA TGTGCCAGCAGCTTAGATCGTCAGGCCCGGGAGACCCAGTACTTC. The encoded protein is CASSLDRQARETQYF.

This sequence joins TRBV19 and TRBJ1-5; no reliable D call. The CDR3 consists of 14 residues. V gave up 8 bases and J gave up 7 bases, with 18 bases separating them. Germline CDR1 and CDR2: LNHDA and SQIVND (reference sequence). The CDR3 reads CASHGWEPGQPQHF. The DNA for the CDR3 is TGTGCCAGTCACGGATGGGAGCCTGGCCAGCCCCAGCATTTT.

The chain joins TRBV4-2 to TRBJ1-4; no firm D call. The CDR3 sequence is 15 residues long. Germline loops: CDR1 LGHNA, CDR2 YNFKEQ. Trimming cost V 0 bases and J 8 bases, with 13 bases left between them. CDR3 region: CASSQDVVSEEKLFF. The CDR3 region has the DNA TGTGCCAGCAGCCAAGATGTCGTAAGCGAGGAAAAACTGTTTTTT.

The chain recombines TRBV3-1 (or the pseudogene TRBV3-2) with TRBJ2-7; 10 positions agree with TRBD1. Germline trimming cut 1 base from V and 3 bases from J; bases unmatched to any gene: 6. The CDR3 runs 16 residues. The germline V gene has CDR1 LGHDT and CDR2 YNNKEL (reference sequence). The CDR3 nucleotides are TGTGCCAGCAGCCAAGGTCCCAGGGACAGGGGCTACGAGCAGTACTTC. It encodes CASSQGPRDRGYEQYF.

This chain connects TRBV6-6 to TRBJ2-7, with TRBD1 identical over 7 bases. The CDR3 is made up of 14 amino acids. Per germline, CDR1 MNHNY and CDR2 SVGAGI (reference sequence). The junction had 7 bases not matched to a gene; V was cut back by 5 bases and J by 3 bases. The CDR3 coding sequence is TGTGCCAGCAGTAATAGACAGGGTCTCTACGAGCAGTACTTC. It codes for CASSNRQGLYEQYF.

The chain employs TRBV5-1 and TRBJ1-5; D call uncertain. The CDR3 has 13 amino acids. V was clipped by 2 bases and J by 4 bases, with 7 bases between them. Germline CDR1 is SGHRS and CDR2 is YFSETQ. DNA for the CDR3: TGCGCCAGCAGCTTCGCGGGGAATCAGCCCCAGCATTTT. It specifies CASSFAGNQPQHF.

The V call is TRBV19, the J call TRBJ2-3, with 7 positions matching TRBD1. Per the germline V gene, CDR1 is LNHDA and CDR2 is SQIVND (reference sequence). V lost 2 bases to trimming and J lost 0 bases; unmatched junction nucleotides: 5. The CDR3 runs 16 residues. Here the CDR3 DNA reads TGTGCCAGTAGTATAAACAGGGGAACTAGCACAGATACGCAGTATTTT. Its translation: CASSINRGTSTDTQYF.

The chain couples TRBV5-1 to TRBJ1-2, with 7 bases lining up with TRBD1. The CDR3 totals 12 residues. The germline CDR1 and CDR2 sequences are SGHRS and YFSETQ. V lost 2 bases and J lost 8; bases outside the gene matches: 3. The CDR3 spells CASSFDREGYTF. DNA of the CDR3: TGCGCCAGCAGCTTCGACAGGGAGGGCTACACCTTC. Filled out from reference TRBV5-1 and TRBJ1-2, the complete variable domain reads KAGVTQTPRYLIKTRGQQVTLSCSPISGHRSVSWYQQTPGQGLQFLFEYFSETQRNKGNFPGRFSGRQFSNSRSEMNVSTLELGDSALYLCASSFDREGYTFGSGTRLTVV.

The chain is built from TRBV4-1 and TRBJ2-5, with 12 nucleotides matching TRBD2. The CDR3 totals 19 residues. CDR1 MGHRA and CDR2 YSYEKL come from the germline V gene. V shed 0 bases, J shed 7 bases, and the junction held 15 bases outside the gene matches. The DNA for the CDR3 is TGCGCCAGCAGCCAAGAGATAAGCCTAGCGGGGGGGCCCGGGTTGACCCAGTACTTC. Translation: CASSQEISLAGGPGLTQYF.

V is TRBV10-1 and J is TRBJ2-3, with 14 bases aligning to TRBD2. Germline V gives CDR1 WNHNN, CDR2 SYGVQD (reference sequence). This CDR3 contains 16 residues. V trimming: 4 bases; J trimming: 2 bases; junction bases outside the gene matches: 2. CDR3 in amino acids: CASSGTSGGPTDTQYF. Written as DNA, the CDR3 is TGCGCCAGCAGTGGGACTAGCGGGGGGCCCACAGATACGCAGTATTTT.

This clone appeared a few times. The chain combines TRBV4-2 with TRBJ1-3; 7 nucleotides match TRBD1. The CDR3 contains 17 residues. Germline assignment: CDR1 LGHNA and CDR2 YNFKEQ. With 0 bases clipped from V and 0 bases from J, the junction kept 5 bases outside the gene matches. Here the CDR3 reads CASSQDVQGISGNTIYF. The CDR3 nucleotides are TGTGCCAGCAGCCAAGACGTACAGGGGATCTCTGGAAACACCATATATTTT.

This chain uses TRBV30 with TRBJ1-2, with D possibly being TRBD1 (6 bases). CDR3 length equals 14 residues. Germline CDR1 and CDR2: GTSNPN and SVGIG (reference sequence). The V and J ends lost 8 bases and 4 bases respectively, with 20 bases between them. CDR3 nucleotide sequence: TGTGCCGGGGTCCCGTCGAAGGACAGCTATGGCTACACCTTC. Its protein is CAGVPSKDSYGYTF.

The V call is TRBV28, the J call TRBJ1-4, with D possibly being TRBD1 (5 bases). Trimming pared 9 bases from V and 7 bases from J, leaving 21 bases between. Looked up from germline, CDR1 is MDHEN and CDR2 is SYDVKM. The CDR3 loop spans 15 amino acids. The CDR3 loop reads CASIGYDGRGEKLFF. CDR3 DNA: TGTGCCAGTATAGGCTATGACGGAAGGGGTGAAAAACTGTTTTTT.

The chain has TRBV5-1 and TRBJ2-2, with D tentatively TRBD2 (6 bases). The CDR3 length is 14 residues. The germline V gene encodes CDR1 SGHRS and CDR2 YFSETQ. V lost 4 bases and J 5 bases, leaving 12 bases between the germline ends. CDR3 DNA sequence: TGCGCCAGCAGCATGGTTGGAGGGACCGGGGAGCTGTTTTTT. It yields the protein CASSMVGGTGELFF.

CDR3 sequence (DNA): TGTGCCAGCAGCGGTGAGGCGGGCATGAACACTGAAGCTTTCTTT. This codes for CASSGEAGMNTEAFF. The chain uses TRBV7-8 and TRBJ1-1; D is undetermined. Germline assignment: CDR1 SGHVS and CDR2 FQNEAQ. Deletions cut 5 bases from V and 0 bases from J, with 13 bases between. The CDR3 totals 15 residues.

The chain links TRBV11-2 to TRBJ2-2; the D is unclear. CDR3 size: 13 residues. Trimming cost V 2 bases and J 2 bases, with 3 bases left between them. Per the germline V gene, CDR1 is SGHAT and CDR2 is FQNNGV. The DNA of the CDR3 is TGTGCCAGCAGCTTATCTAACACCGGGGAGCTGTTTTTT. Translation: CASSLSNTGELFF.

The V and J genes are TRBV7-9 and TRBJ1-2, with unresolved D. Germline CDR1 is SEHNR and CDR2 is FQNEAQ (reference sequence). V was trimmed by 4 bases and J by 4 bases, leaving 13 bases between them. This CDR3 contains 14 residues. The CDR3 region is CASSSGDDFYGYTF. CDR3 DNA: TGTGCCAGCAGCTCAGGTGACGATTTCTATGGCTACACCTTC. The full variable domain, its missing parts supplied by reference TRBV7-9 and TRBJ1-2, is DTGVSQNPRHKITKRGQNVTFRCDPISEHNRLYWYRQTLGQGPEFLTYFQNEAQLEKSRLLSDRFSAERPKGSFSTLEIQRTEQGDSAMYLCASSSGDDFYGYTFGSGTRLTVV.

The chain carries TRBV9 and TRBJ2-3; TRBD2 matches 7 bases. J gave up 4 bases and V 6 bases, and 5 bases lay outside the gene matches. Germline-derived CDR1 and CDR2 are SGDLS and YYNGEE. There are 13 residues in the CDR3. The CDR3: CASTLGGSDTQYF. The CDR3 DNA sequence: TGTGCCAGCACCCTGGGGGGGTCAGATACGCAGTATTTT.

V usage is TRBV30 and J usage is TRBJ2-7; D is perhaps TRBD1 (6 bases). This CDR3 spans 14 amino acids. Per the germline V gene, CDR1 is GTSNPN and CDR2 is SVGIG (reference sequence). V shed 0 bases and J shed 1 base, with 10 bases lying between them. The CDR3 protein is CAWSVPGDSYEQYF. The CDR3 DNA reads as TGTGCCTGGAGTGTACCAGGGGATTCCTACGAGCAGTACTTC.

The chain couples TRBV10-3 to TRBJ2-7; D is ambiguous. The germline CDR1 and CDR2 sequences are ENHRY and SYGVKD. The ends were cut back, 3 bases at V and 2 bases at J, with 17 bases in the middle. This CDR3 contains 16 residues. The CDR3 here is CAISEFLWQDTYEQYF. CDR3 nucleotides: TGTGCCATCAGTGAATTTTTGTGGCAGGATACCTACGAGCAGTACTTC.

The V and J genes are TRBV18 and TRBJ1-2; TRBD1 matches 12 bases. Germline-derived CDR1 and CDR2 are KGHSH and LQKENI. The CDR3 is made up of 15 amino acids. J was trimmed by 3 bases and V by 3 bases; bases with no gene match: 2. The CDR3 spells CASSPGQGAHYGYTF. DNA for the CDR3: TGTGCCAGCTCACCGGGACAGGGGGCACACTATGGCTACACCTTC.

V and J are TRBV10-3 and TRBJ1-4, with TRBD1 matching 9 bases. Unmatched junction bases numbered 1, after V lost 6 bases and J lost 5 bases. Germline loops: CDR1 ENHRY, CDR2 SYGVKD. The CDR3 length is 13 residues. The CDR3 DNA sequence: TGTGCCATCAGAGGGACAGGGAATGAAAAACTGTTTTTT. Translated, it gives CAIRGTGNEKLFF.

The CDR3 spells CATTRGGGYNEQFF. The CDR3 coding sequence is TGTGCCACTACTAGGGGCGGGGGTTACAATGAGCAGTTCTTC. The gene calls are TRBV5-4 and TRBJ2-1; 7 bases line up with TRBD2. Germline CDR1 reads SGHNT; CDR2 reads YYREEE (reference sequence). The V segment lost 9 bases and the J segment 4 bases; nucleotides outside the gene matches: 10. CDR3 length: 14 amino acids. Using reference TRBV5-4 and TRBJ2-1 for the parts outside the CDR3, the full variable domain is ETGVTQSPTHLIKTRGQQVTLRCSSQSGHNTVSWYQQALGQGPQFIFQYYREEENGRGNFPPRFSGLQFPNYSSELNVNALELDDSALYLCATTRGGGYNEQFFGPGTRLTVL.

This clone was found once. The rearrangement joins TRBV6-2 or TRBV6-3 to TRBJ1-6; D might be TRBD1 (5 bases). CDR3 length: 18 residues. Germline values: CDR1 MNHEY, CDR2 SVGEGT. With 2 bases removed from V and 0 bases from J, the gap between germline ends came to 14 bases. This CDR3 is CASSYIPRALSYNSPLHF. DNA of the CDR3: TGTGCCAGCAGTTACATCCCCAGGGCCCTCTCCTATAATTCACCCCTCCACTTT.

The rearrangement joins TRBV14 to TRBJ2-3; 10 nucleotides agree with TRBD1. The V and J ends lost 4 bases and 3 bases, in that order; junction bases with no gene match: 4. The V gene's germline CDR1 is SGHDN and CDR2 FVKESK. The CDR3 sequence is 15 residues long. The CDR3 DNA reads as TGTGCCAGCAGCCTGAGACAGGGGGCAACAGATACGCAGTATTTT. Translating it yields CASSLRQGATDTQYF. Together with reference TRBV14 and TRBJ2-3, the CDR3 gives the full variable domain: EAGVTQFPSHSVIEKGQTVTLRCDPISGHDNLYWYRRVMGKEIKFLLHFVKESKQDESGMPNNRFLAERTGGTYSTLKVQPAELEDSGVYFCASSLRQGATDTQYFGPGTRLTVL.

This chain connects TRBV6-6 to TRBJ2-7; 9 bases match TRBD1. Germline V CDR1 and CDR2: MNHNY, SVGAGI (reference sequence). The CDR3 is 16 amino acids. V was pared by 2 bases and J by 2 bases, with 7 bases of the junction left unmatched. The CDR3 protein is CASSYLQGADAYEQYF. The CDR3 DNA reads as TGTGCCAGCAGTTACCTACAGGGGGCGGATGCCTACGAGCAGTACTTC.